These 24 T cell receptor beta chains share one sample of origin, sequenced in a study of blood T cell repertoires in COVID-19. Here immunoSEQ multiplex PCR was the method, and the copy in TCRdb shows in-frame clones only, minus some. This table has 250,000 to 350,000 clones, about 88% appearing once. The material sequenced was PBMCs or T cells enriched from blood (not recorded which). The source is a woman aged 50 to 60 who had recovered from COVID-19.

The chain uses TRBV4-2 and TRBJ1-1; TRBD1 aligns across 7 bases. The CDR3 extends over 19 amino acids. Looked up from germline, CDR1 is LGHNA and CDR2 is YNFKEQ. Trimming removed 1 base from V and 0 bases from J; junction bases left unmatched: 14. DNA of the CDR3: TGTGCCAGCAGCCAAGGACTTCGGGCGACAGGGCAAGTGAACACTGAAGCTTTCTTT. This codes for CASSQGLRATGQVNTEAFF.

J is TRBJ2-7 and V is TRBV5-4; perhaps TRBD2 as D (6 bases). The V end was cut by 3 bases, the J end by 1 base, with 11 bases between. The CDR3 consists of 14 residues. Germline-derived CDR1 and CDR2 are SGHNT and YYREEE (reference sequence). DNA of the CDR3: TGTGCCAGCAGCTCTCTTAGCGGTTCCTACGAGCAGTACTTC. Translated, it gives CASSSLSGSYEQYF.

V usage is TRBV19 and J usage is TRBJ2-1; D is possibly TRBD2 (6 bases). The V end was cut by 4 bases, the J end by 4 bases, with 8 bases between. The CDR3 length is 13 residues. Germline CDR1 reads LNHDA; CDR2 reads SQIVND (reference sequence). CDR3 coding DNA: TGTGCCAGTAGTAGCGGGAATTACAATGAGCAGTTCTTC. Encoded protein: CASSSGNYNEQFF. Full variable domain (rest looked up from reference TRBV19 and TRBJ2-1): DGGITQSPKYLFRKEGQNVTLSCEQNLNHDAMYWYRQDPGQGLRLIYYSQIVNDFQKGDIAEGYSVSREKKESFPLTVTSAQKNPTAFYLCASSSGNYNEQFFGPGTRLTVL.

The chain uses TRBV9 and TRBJ1-2, with 10 bases fitting TRBD1. The V gene's germline CDR1 is SGDLS and CDR2 YYNGEE. V was pared by 4 bases and J by 6 bases, with 3 bases of the junction left unmatched. The CDR3 loop spans 13 amino acids. CDR3: CASSFGQGDGYTF. DNA of the CDR3: TGTGCCAGCAGCTTCGGACAGGGGGATGGCTACACCTTC. Using reference TRBV9 and TRBJ1-2 for the parts outside the CDR3, the full variable domain is DSGVTQTPKHLITATGQRVTLRCSPRSGDLSVYWYQQSLDQGLQFLIQYYNGEERAKGNILERFSAQQFPDLHSELNLSSLELGDSALYFCASSFGQGDGYTFGSGTRLTVV.

The chain employs TRBV18 and TRBJ2-7, with 7 bases aligning to TRBD1. Germline CDR1 KGHSH, CDR2 LQKENI. The J segment lost 2 bases and the V segment lost 0 bases, leaving 4 bases of the junction unmatched. The CDR3 is made up of 15 amino acids. CDR3 sequence (DNA): TGTGCCAGCTCACCACCGGGACAGAATACCTACGAGCAGTACTTC. Its translation: CASSPPGQNTYEQYF.

The rearrangement uses TRBV5-6 and TRBJ1-6; 7 bases match TRBD1. CDR3 length: 15 amino acids. Germline V gives CDR1 SGHDT, CDR2 YYEEEE. V trimming: 7 bases; J trimming: 7 bases; junction bases outside the gene matches: 11. Written as DNA, the CDR3 is TGTGCCAGCCAAATCTCCGGGACAGCAAATTCACCCCTCCACTTT. Translation: CASQISGTANSPLHF.

Concerning this clone itself: Its ends do not fully match the called genes, so a read error is possible. The chain employs TRBV7-7 and TRBJ2-1; 7 nucleotides line up with TRBD2. The CDR3 has 16 amino acids. Per germline, CDR1 SSHAT and CDR2 FNYEAQ (reference sequence). CDR3 DNA sequence: TGTGCTAGCAGCCCTCGGACTAGTCCCAACTACAATGAGCAGTTCTTC. As protein: CASSPRTSPNYNEQFF.

This clone is a singleton in its sample. The V and J genes are TRBV7-2 and TRBJ2-5, with D maybe TRBD1 (6 bases). Germline CDR1 and CDR2: SGHTA and FQGNSA. CDR3 length: 18 amino acids. V shed 4 bases and J shed 4 bases, with 25 bases lying between them. The CDR3 coding sequence is TGTGCCAGCAGCTCGGCGTTGGTGGGGGCAGGGCGTACAGAGACCCAGTACTTC. Translation gives CASSSALVGAGRTETQYF.

The chain links TRBV6-2 or TRBV6-3 to TRBJ2-7; a possible D gene is TRBD1 (6 bases). Trimming removed 5 bases at V and 2 bases at J, with 10 bases between. Germline V gene lookup returns CDR1 MNHEY and CDR2 SVGEGT. CDR3 length: 13 amino acids. CDR3 sequence: CASSRTVTYEQYF. CDR3 nucleotides: TGTGCCAGCAGTCGGACAGTCACCTACGAGCAGTACTTC.

This sequence joins TRBV2 and TRBJ2-7; 7 positions match TRBD1. J lost 5 bases, V lost 7 bases, and 5 bases had no gene match. Per germline, CDR1 SNHLY and CDR2 FYNNEI. The CDR3 covers 12 residues. The CDR3 sequence is CASTLRGNEQYF. CDR3 nucleotides: TGTGCCAGCACTCTCAGGGGGAACGAGCAGTACTTC.

This chain uses TRBV28 with TRBJ1-1, with unresolved D. This CDR3 is built from 16 residues. V was shortened by 4 bases and J by 4 bases, with 19 bases between the two germline ends. Germline V gene data show CDR1 as MDHEN and CDR2 as SYDVKM. CDR3 amino acids: CASSSSLGGGSTEAFF. The CDR3 DNA follows: TGTGCCAGCAGTTCCTCATTGGGCGGTGGGAGCACTGAAGCTTTCTTT.

The rearrangement joins TRBV19 to TRBJ1-2; D is perhaps TRBD1 (6 bases). The CDR3 covers 15 residues. The germline V gene encodes CDR1 LNHDA and CDR2 SQIVND (reference sequence). Deletions cut 2 bases from V and 4 bases from J, with 14 bases between. CDR3: CASSIPTGYRYGYTF. CDR3 sequence (DNA): TGTGCCAGTAGTATACCTACAGGGTACCGCTATGGCTACACCTTC.

This chain uses TRBV24-1 with TRBJ2-5, with 12 bases lining up with TRBD2. J lost 5 bases, V lost 4 bases, and 7 bases had no gene match. CDR3 length: 16 residues. Germline lookup yields CDR1 KGHDR and CDR2 SFDVKD. The CDR3 here is CATSDKRTSGTETQYF. The CDR3 DNA is TGTGCCACCAGTGACAAGAGGACTAGCGGGACGGAGACCCAGTACTTC.

V and J are TRBV9 and TRBJ2-1; D is perhaps TRBD2 (5 bases). This CDR3 is built from 16 residues. Germline loops: CDR1 SGDLS, CDR2 YYNGEE. Trimming took off 4 bases at V and 3 bases at J, with 17 bases between the two ends. The CDR3 loop reads CASSLDPGGRYNEQFF. The CDR3 nucleotides are TGTGCCAGCAGCCTCGACCCCGGAGGACGCTACAATGAGCAGTTCTTC.

V usage is TRBV9 and J usage is TRBJ2-1, with a weak D call TRBD2 (6 bases). Germline lookup yields CDR1 SGDLS and CDR2 YYNGEE. The CDR3 covers 16 residues. Trimming left V 1 base short and J 0 bases short, with 11 bases between. The CDR3 here is CASSVRGDSSYNEQFF. The DNA of the CDR3 is TGTGCCAGCAGCGTAAGAGGGGACTCCTCCTACAATGAGCAGTTCTTC.

This chain joins TRBV5-4 and TRBJ2-1; 9 bases agree with TRBD2. V was pared by 4 bases and J by 10 bases, with 18 bases of the junction left unmatched. The CDR3 totals 17 residues. CDR1 is SGHNT, CDR2 YYREEE, per germline (reference sequence). The CDR3 loop reads CASSPSPLSGRRPEQFF. For the CDR3, the DNA is TGTGCCAGCAGCCCCTCCCCACTTAGCGGGAGACGACCAGAGCAGTTCTTC.

CDR3 nucleotides: TGTGCCAGCAGCTTAGGAACGGAGGTGGGAGGCACAGATACGCAGTATTTT. This translates into CASSLGTEVGGTDTQYF. The J gene is TRBJ2-3, the V gene TRBV11-3, with D possibly TRBD2 on 5 matching bases. In germline, CDR1 is SGHNT, CDR2 YENEEA. The CDR3 runs 17 residues. V was clipped by 1 base and J by 1 base, with 15 bases between them.

V is TRBV9 and J is TRBJ1-5, with D perhaps TRBD1 (5 bases). The CDR3 has 15 amino acids. Germline V gene sequence: CDR1 SGDLS, CDR2 YYNGEE. V was trimmed by 4 bases and J by 7 bases, leaving 18 bases between them. CDR3 region: CASSPTGRQAQPQHF. The DNA of the CDR3 is TGTGCCAGCAGCCCAACAGGACGCCAAGCCCAGCCCCAGCATTTT.

The V and J genes are TRBV15 and TRBJ1-1; 7 bases match TRBD1. Germline CDR1 LNHNV, CDR2 YYDKDF (reference sequence). This CDR3 is built from 15 residues. Germline trimming cut 2 bases from V and 4 bases from J; bases unmatched to any gene: 7. This chain's CDR3 is CATSRHRDSITEAFF. CDR3 DNA: TGTGCCACCAGCAGACACCGGGACAGTATCACTGAAGCTTTCTTT.

The CDR3 DNA reads TGTGCCAGTACCTTAGAAGGGACAGGCCTCTCTGGAAACACCATATATTTT. Amino acids: CASTLEGTGLSGNTIYF. The V and J genes are TRBV19 and TRBJ1-3, with 8 bases lining up with TRBD1. The CDR3 totals 17 residues. Germline loops: CDR1 LNHDA, CDR2 SQIVND (reference sequence). Unmatched junction bases numbered 11, after V lost 7 bases and J lost 0 bases.

V usage is TRBV4-3 and J usage is TRBJ2-1, with D possibly matching TRBD2 (5 bases). CDR1 and CDR2 (germline): LGHNA, YSLEER. Deletions cut 0 bases from V and 5 bases from J, with 14 bases between. The CDR3 extends over 16 amino acids. CDR3 amino acids: CASSQDPGSLDNEQFF. CDR3 bases: TGCGCCAGCAGCCAAGATCCGGGATCCTTGGACAATGAGCAGTTCTTC.

The chain uses TRBV28 and TRBJ2-7; 7 bases agree with TRBD1. V shed 4 bases, J shed 7 bases, and the junction held 22 bases outside the gene matches. The CDR3 totals 18 residues. CDR1 and CDR2 (germline): MDHEN, SYDVKM. DNA of the CDR3: TGTGCCAGCAGTTCAAGTTTCAATTCCGGGACAGCGCCTAGAGAGCAGTACTTC. It translates to CASSSSFNSGTAPREQYF.

The rearrangement joins TRBV27 to TRBJ2-1; D may be TRBD2 (6 bases). V was shortened by 4 bases and J by 6 bases, with 10 bases between the two germline ends. The CDR3 has 13 residues. Germline V gene data show CDR1 as MNHEY and CDR2 as SMNVEV (reference sequence). The CDR3 coding sequence is TGTGCCAGCAGTTGGCGGGACTTCAATGAGCAGTTCTTC. It encodes CASSWRDFNEQFF.

Note on this clone: Within the sample, other DNA sequences also encode this same CDR3. The chain joins TRBV4-3 to TRBJ1-5, with a tentative D call TRBD1 (6 bases). The CDR3 is 15 amino acids. The V gene lost 0 bases and the J gene lost 6 bases, with 12 bases spanning the gap. Germline CDR1 reads LGHNA; CDR2 reads YSLEER. CDR3 DNA: TGCGCCAGCAGCCAAGATCTAGGGGGGGTTCAGCCCCAGCATTTT. It translates to CASSQDLGGVQPQHF.